This T cell receptor (beta chain) was captured in a study of sequential checkpoint blockade in melanoma. Background on the study: Randomization was 1:1 between first-line nivolumab→ipilimumab and ipilimumab→nivolumab. Both treatment sequences were followed by maintenance nivolumab.

Repertoires were generated with immunoSEQ multiplex PCR, while TCRdb's copy carries only in-frame clones and drops some. The table lists fewer than 10,000 clones, more than 75% of them singletons. CDR3 length: 14 amino acids. V lost 4 bases to trimming and J lost 4 bases; unmatched junction nucleotides: 6. In germline, CDR1 is SQVTM, CDR2 ANQGSEA. The treatment denotes: randomized to nivolumab then ipilimumab (arm A) or the reverse (arm B). Live CD3+CD8+ CD19− CD56− cells were sorted from PBMCs. V usage is TRBV29-1 and J usage is TRBJ2-7; 11 bases line up with TRBD1. This clonotype originated in a human donor with melanoma. The sequences come from CD8+ T cells sorted from blood (inferred from file names), collected from a patient given nivolumab and ipilimumab in sequence. The CDR3 DNA reads as TGCAGCGTTGGTACCGGGACAGGGGGTTACGAGCAGTACTTC. Protein: CSVGTGTGGYEQYF.